This record covers a single T cell receptor (beta chain). CDR3 size: 14 residues. Losses at the gene ends were 2 bases for V and 6 bases for J; bases not matched to a gene: 6. Germline V gene sequence: CDR1 MNHEY, CDR2 SMNVEV (reference sequence). TCRdb's table, derived via immunoSEQ multiplex PCR, lists solely in-frame clones and lacks some. The data contain under 200,000 clones, roughly 92% of them singletons. This entry is derived from a study of T cell responses to AZD1222 COVID-19 vaccine. Study-wide background: Pooling of second doses given at about 4 or about 12 weeks was done.

This specimen consisted of peripheral blood, obtained on day 0 of AZD1222 vaccination. The sequence came from an adult in good health. The genes are TRBV27 and TRBJ2-7; 8 bases are a match to TRBD1. The CDR3 DNA sequence: TGTGCCAGCAGTTTAGGGACAGGAGTTGGCGAGCAGTACTTC. Protein sequence: CASSLGTGVGEQYF.